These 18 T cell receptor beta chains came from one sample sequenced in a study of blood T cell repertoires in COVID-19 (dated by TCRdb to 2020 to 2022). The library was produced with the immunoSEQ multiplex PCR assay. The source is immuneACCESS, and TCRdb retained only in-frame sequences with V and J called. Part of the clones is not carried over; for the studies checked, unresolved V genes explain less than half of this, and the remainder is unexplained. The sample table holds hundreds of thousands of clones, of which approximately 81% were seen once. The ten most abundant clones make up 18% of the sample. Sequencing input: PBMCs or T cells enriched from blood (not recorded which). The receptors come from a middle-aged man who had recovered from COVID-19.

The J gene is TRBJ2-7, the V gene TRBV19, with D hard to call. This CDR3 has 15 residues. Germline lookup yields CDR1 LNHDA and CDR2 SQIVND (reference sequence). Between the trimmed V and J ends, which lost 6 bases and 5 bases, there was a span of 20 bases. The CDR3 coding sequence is TGTGCCAGTAGCAGACTCCCAGCATCTGCCAACGAGCAGTACTTC. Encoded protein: CASSRLPASANEQYF.

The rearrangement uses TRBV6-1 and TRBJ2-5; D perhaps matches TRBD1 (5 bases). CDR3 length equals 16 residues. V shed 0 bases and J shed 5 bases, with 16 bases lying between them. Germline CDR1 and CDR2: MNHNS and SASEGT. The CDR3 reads CASSEAGAGLRETQYF. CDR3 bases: TGTGCCAGCAGTGAAGCTGGGGCAGGGTTACGGGAGACCCAGTACTTC.

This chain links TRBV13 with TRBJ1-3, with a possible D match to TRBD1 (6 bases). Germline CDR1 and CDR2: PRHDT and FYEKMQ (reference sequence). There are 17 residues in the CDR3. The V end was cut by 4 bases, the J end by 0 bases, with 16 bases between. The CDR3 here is CASSSTRTARSGNTIYF. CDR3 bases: TGTGCCAGCAGCTCCACCCGGACAGCCCGCTCTGGAAACACCATATATTTT.

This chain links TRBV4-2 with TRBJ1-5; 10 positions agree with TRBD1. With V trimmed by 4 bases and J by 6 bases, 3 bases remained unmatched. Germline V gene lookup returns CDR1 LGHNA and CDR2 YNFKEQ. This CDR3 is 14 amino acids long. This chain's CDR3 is CASSPRTGGQPQHF. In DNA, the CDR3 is TGTGCCAGCAGCCCCAGGACAGGGGGTCAGCCCCAGCATTTT.

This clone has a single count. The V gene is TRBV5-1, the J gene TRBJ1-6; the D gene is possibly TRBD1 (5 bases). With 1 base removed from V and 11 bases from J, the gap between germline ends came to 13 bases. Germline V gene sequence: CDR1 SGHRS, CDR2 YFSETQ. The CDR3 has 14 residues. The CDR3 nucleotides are TGCGCCAGCAGCTTGAAAGGAGGGGTAACACCCCTCCACTTT. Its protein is CASSLKGGVTPLHF.

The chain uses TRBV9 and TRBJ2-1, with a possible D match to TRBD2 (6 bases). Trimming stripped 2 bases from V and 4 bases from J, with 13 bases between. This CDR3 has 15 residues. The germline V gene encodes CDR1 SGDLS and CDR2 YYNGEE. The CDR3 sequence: CASSVTPREYNEQFF. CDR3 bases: TGTGCCAGCAGCGTGACCCCCCGGGAGTACAATGAGCAGTTCTTC. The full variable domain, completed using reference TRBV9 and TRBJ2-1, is DSGVTQTPKHLITATGQRVTLRCSPRSGDLSVYWYQQSLDQGLQFLIQYYNGEERAKGNILERFSAQQFPDLHSELNLSSLELGDSALYFCASSVTPREYNEQFFGPGTRLTVL.

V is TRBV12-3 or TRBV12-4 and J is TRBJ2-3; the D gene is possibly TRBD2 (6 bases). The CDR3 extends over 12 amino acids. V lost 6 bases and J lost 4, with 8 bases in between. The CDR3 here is CASRPSADTQYF. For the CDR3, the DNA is TGTGCCAGCAGGCCTAGCGCAGATACGCAGTATTTT.

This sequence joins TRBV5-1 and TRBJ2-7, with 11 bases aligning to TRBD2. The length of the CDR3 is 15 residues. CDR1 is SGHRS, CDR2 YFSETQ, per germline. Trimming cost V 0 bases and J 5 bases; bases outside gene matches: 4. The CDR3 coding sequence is TGCGCCAGCAGCTTGGGTGGGACTAGCGGCGACGAGCAGTACTTC. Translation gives CASSLGGTSGDEQYF. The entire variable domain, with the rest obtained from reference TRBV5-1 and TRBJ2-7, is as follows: KAGVTQTPRYLIKTRGQQVTLSCSPISGHRSVSWYQQTPGQGLQFLFEYFSETQRNKGNFPGRFSGRQFSNSRSEMNVSTLELGDSALYLCASSLGGTSGDEQYFGPGTRLTVT.

CDR3 sequence: CASSQELDSPSYNEQFF. The CDR3 DNA reads TGCGCCAGCAGCCAAGAACTGGACAGCCCTTCCTACAATGAGCAGTTCTTC. The rearrangement links TRBV4-1 to TRBJ2-1, with a possible D match to TRBD1 (6 bases). V was shortened by 0 bases and J by 1 base, with 13 bases between the two germline ends. Looked up from germline, CDR1 is MGHRA and CDR2 is YSYEKL. The CDR3 has 17 residues.

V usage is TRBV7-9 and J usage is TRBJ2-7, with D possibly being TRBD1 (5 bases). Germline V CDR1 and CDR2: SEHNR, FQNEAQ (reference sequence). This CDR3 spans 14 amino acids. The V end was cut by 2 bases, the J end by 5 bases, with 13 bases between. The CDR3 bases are TGTGCCAGCAGCTTATCAGGGTCCGCCCACGAGCAGTACTTC. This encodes CASSLSGSAHEQYF.

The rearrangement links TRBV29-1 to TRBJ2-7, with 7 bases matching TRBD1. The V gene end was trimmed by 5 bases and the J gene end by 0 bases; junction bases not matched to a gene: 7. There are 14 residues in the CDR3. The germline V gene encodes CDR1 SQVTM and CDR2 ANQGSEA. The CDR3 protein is CSVRRGTGSYEQYF. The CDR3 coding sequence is TGCAGCGTTCGCAGGGGGACCGGCTCCTACGAGCAGTACTTC.

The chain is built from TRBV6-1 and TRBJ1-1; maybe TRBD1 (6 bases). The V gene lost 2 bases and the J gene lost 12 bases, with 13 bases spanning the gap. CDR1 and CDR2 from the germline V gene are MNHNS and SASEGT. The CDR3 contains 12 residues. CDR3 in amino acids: CASSENTGSTFF. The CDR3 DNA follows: TGTGCCAGCAGTGAAAATACAGGGTCGACTTTCTTT.

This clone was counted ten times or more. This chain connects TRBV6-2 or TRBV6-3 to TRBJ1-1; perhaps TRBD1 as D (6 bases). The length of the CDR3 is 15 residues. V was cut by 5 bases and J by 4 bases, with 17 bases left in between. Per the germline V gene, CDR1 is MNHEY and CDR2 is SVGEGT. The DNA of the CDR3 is TGTGCCAGCAGTAAACAGGGTTTCGTCGGCACTGAAGCTTTCTTT. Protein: CASSKQGFVGTEAFF.

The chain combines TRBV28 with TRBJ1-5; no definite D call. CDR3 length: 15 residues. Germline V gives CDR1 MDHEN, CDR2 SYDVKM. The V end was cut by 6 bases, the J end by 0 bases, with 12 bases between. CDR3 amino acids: CASRPQRYSNQPQHF. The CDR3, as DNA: TGTGCCAGCAGGCCACAGAGATATAGCAATCAGCCCCAGCATTTT. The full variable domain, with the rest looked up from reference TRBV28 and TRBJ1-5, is DVKVTQSSRYLVKRTGEKVFLECVQDMDHENMFWYRQDPGLGLRLIYFSYDVKMKEKGDIPEGYSVSREKKERFSLILESASTNQTSMYLCASRPQRYSNQPQHFGDGTRLSIL.

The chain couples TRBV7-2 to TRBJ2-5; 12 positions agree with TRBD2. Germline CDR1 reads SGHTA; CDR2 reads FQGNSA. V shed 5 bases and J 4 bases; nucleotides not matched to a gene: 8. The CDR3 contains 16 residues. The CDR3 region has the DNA TGTGCCAGCAGCCCAGGGGGACTAGCGGGCAGAGAGACCCAGTACTTC. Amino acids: CASSPGGLAGRETQYF.

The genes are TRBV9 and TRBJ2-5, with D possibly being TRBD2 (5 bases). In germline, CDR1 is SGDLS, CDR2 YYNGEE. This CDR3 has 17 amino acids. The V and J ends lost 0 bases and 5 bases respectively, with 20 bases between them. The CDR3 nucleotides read TGTGCCAGCAGCGTAGAGGGAGCGGAGATGTGGCGGGAGACCCAGTACTTC. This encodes CASSVEGAEMWRETQYF.

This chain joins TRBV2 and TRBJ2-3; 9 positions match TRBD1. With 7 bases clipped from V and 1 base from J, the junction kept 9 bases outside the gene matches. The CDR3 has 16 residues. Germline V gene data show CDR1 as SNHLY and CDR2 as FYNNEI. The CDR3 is CASKAVDRGGTDTQYF. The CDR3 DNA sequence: TGTGCCAGCAAAGCCGTCGACAGGGGGGGCACAGATACGCAGTATTTT.

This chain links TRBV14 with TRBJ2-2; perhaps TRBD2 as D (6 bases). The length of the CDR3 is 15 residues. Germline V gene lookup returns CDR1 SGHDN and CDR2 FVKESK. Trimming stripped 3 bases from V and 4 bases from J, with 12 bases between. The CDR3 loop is CASSQGLLLTGELFF. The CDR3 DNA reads TGTGCCAGCAGCCAGGGACTTCTCCTCACCGGGGAGCTGTTTTTT.